Listed below are T cell receptor beta chains from one sample, sequenced in a study of CD8+CD57+ T cells in acquired aplastic anemia. TCRdb re-called the reads with MiXCR, one entry per CDR3 protein. Among about 160,000 distinct CDR3 sequences listed, 65% to 75% were seen once. The sample comprised sorted CD4+, CD8+, or CD8+CD57+ T cells (not recorded which) from PBMCs. Receptor source: a human donor with aplastic anemia. Each CDR3 is given with its conserved first and last residue. Each record gives: J gene, clone size, V gene, D gene, CDR3 protein, CDR3 DNA. The D gene is left open where the match is weak. Clone size appears in some rows only: once, few, many, or a class for an expanded clone.

>TRBJ2-5|NA|TRBV20-1|NA
CSARYRYQETQYF
TGCAGTGCTAGGTACCGATACCAAGAGACCCAGTACTTC
>TRBJ1-2|few|TRBV10-3|NA
CAIKAVGTGDYGYTF
TGTGCCATCAAAGCGGTCGGCACAGGCGACTATGGCTACACCTTC
>TRBJ2-2|NA|TRBV24-1|NA
CATSDRGANTGELFF
TGTGCCACCAGTGATAGGGGGGCGAACACCGGGGAGCTGTTTTTT
>TRBJ2-1|few|TRBV2|TRBD2
CASGWGLAGNEQFF
TGTGCCAGCGGTTGGGGACTAGCGGGCAATGAGCAGTTCTTC
>TRBJ2-1|NA|TRBV20-1|TRBD2
CSANQLAGGINEQFF
TGCAGTGCAAACCAACTAGCGGGGGGGATCAATGAGCAGTTCTTC
>TRBJ2-7|NA|TRBV7-2|NA
CASSLELVFYEQYF
TGTGCCAGCAGCTTAGAGTTAGTATTCTACGAGCAGTACTTC
>TRBJ2-3|NA|TRBV20-1|NA
CSASGTAGDTQYF
TGCAGTGCTAGCGGCACGGCCGGGGATACGCAGTATTTT
>TRBJ1-1|NA|TRBV7-9|TRBD1
CASSQLQGLVVEAFF
TGTGCCAGCAGCCAATTACAGGGGTTGGTCGTTGAAGCTTTCTTT
>TRBJ2-7|NA|TRBV9|NA
CASSVGGGRGEQYF
TGTGCCAGCAGCGTAGGGGGGGGCCGGGGCGAGCAGTACTTC
>TRBJ1-1|NA|TRBV9|NA
CASSLSSGRNTEAFF
TGCGCCAGCAGCTTATCCTCCGGACGGAACACTGAAGCTTTCTTT
>TRBJ1-1|NA|TRBV19|NA
CASSIGWQRNTEAFF
TGTGCCAGTAGTATAGGTTGGCAGAGGAACACTGAAGCTTTCTTT
>TRBJ1-4|NA|TRBV7-9|NA
CASSRHMPNEKLFF
TGTGCCAGCAGCCGACACATGCCGAATGAAAAACTGTTTTTT
>TRBJ2-5|NA|TRBV7-6|TRBD2
CASSLGTGGGSGETQYF
TGTGCCAGCAGCTTAGGAACGGGAGGAGGATCGGGGGAGACCCAGTACTTC
>TRBJ2-1|NA|TRBV5-4|NA
CASSATRNSYNEQFF
TGTGCCAGCAGCGCTACCCGCAACTCCTACAATGAGCAGTTCTTC
>TRBJ1-1|few|TRBV6-2/TRBV6-3|NA
CASSQTGGAAFF
TGTGCCAGCAGCCAGACGGGGGGCGCAGCTTTCTTT
>TRBJ2-2|many|TRBV27|NA
CASSFATLGVPGELFF
TGTGCCAGCAGTTTCGCTACCCTCGGGGTTCCCGGGGAGCTGTTTTTT
>TRBJ2-6|NA|TRBV19|NA
CASRMRPGANALTF
TGTGCCAGTCGCATGAGGCCTGGGGCCAACGCCCTGACTTTC
>TRBJ2-5|NA|TRBV6-5|NA
CASSIVAETQYF
TGTGCCAGCAGTATCGTAGCTGAGACCCAGTACTTC
>TRBJ2-2|many|TRBV6-5|TRBD2
CASSGLAGANTGELFF
TGTGCCAGCAGTGGACTAGCGGGAGCGAACACCGGGGAGCTGTTTTTT
>TRBJ2-5|NA|TRBV19|NA
CASSRNWELETQYF
TGTGCCAGTAGTAGAAACTGGGAATTGGAGACCCAGTACTTC
>TRBJ2-1|NA|TRBV12-3/TRBV12-4|NA
CASSPRGTGSYNEQFF
TGTGCCAGCAGTCCCCGCGGGACGGGCTCCTACAATGAGCAGTTCTTC
>TRBJ2-1|NA|TRBV9|TRBD2
CASSAGLIYNEQFF
TGTGCCAGCAGCGCGGGACTAATCTACAATGAGCAGTTCTTC
>TRBJ1-2|NA|TRBV29-1|NA
CSVVPDSETNYGYTF
TGCAGCGTTGTCCCGGACAGTGAAACTAACTATGGCTACACCTTC
>TRBJ2-7|NA|TRBV19|TRBD1
CASSSPGQALYEQYF
TGTGCCAGTAGTTCCCCGGGACAGGCCCTTTACGAGCAGTACTTC
>TRBJ2-7|once|TRBV7-2|TRBD2
CASSRGTGTRVYEQYF
TGTGCCAGCAGTCGTGGAACCGGGACTAGAGTCTACGAGCAGTACTTC
>TRBJ2-7|NA|TRBV20-1|NA
CSARGGQSYEQYF
TGCAGTGCGAGAGGGGGGCAATCCTACGAGCAGTACTTC
>TRBJ1-2|few|TRBV19|NA
CASSLAANYGYTF
TGTGCCAGTAGTTTGGCAGCAAACTATGGCTACACCTTC
>TRBJ1-1|NA|TRBV6-6|NA
CAGNREVSTEAFF
TGTGCCGGGAATCGGGAGGTGAGCACTGAAGCTTTCTTT
>TRBJ2-1|NA|TRBV5-1|NA
CASSLDSFNEQFF
TGCGCCAGCAGCTTGGACTCCTTCAATGAGCAGTTCTTC
>TRBJ1-5|NA|TRBV14|NA
CASSQVHGWRGNNQPQHF
TGTGCCAGCAGCCAAGTTCACGGCTGGCGAGGAAATAATCAGCCCCAGCATTTT
>TRBJ1-2|NA|TRBV12-3/TRBV12-4|NA
CATTQPGFYGYTF
TGTGCCACTACCCAACCGGGGTTCTATGGCTACACCTTC
>TRBJ2-1|NA|TRBV20-1|TRBD1
CSAFRGQGTHYNEQFF
TGCAGTGCTTTCCGGGGACAGGGGACCCACTACAATGAGCAGTTCTTC
>TRBJ2-3|NA|TRBV24-1|TRBD2
CATSDLSSGVTDTQYF
TGTGCCACCAGTGATTTGAGTAGCGGGGTCACAGATACGCAGTATTTT
>TRBJ2-1|NA|TRBV20-1|TRBD2
CSARDLPRKSGTDNEQFF
TGCAGTGCTAGAGATCTCCCCCGGAAGAGCGGGACTGACAATGAGCAGTTCTTC
>TRBJ1-5|once|TRBV6-1|NA
CASTSGAFSNQPQHF
TGTGCCAGCACCTCAGGGGCGTTTAGCAATCAGCCCCAGCATTTT
>TRBJ1-5|few|TRBV24-1|NA
CATSDRNTGTNQPQHF
TGTGCCACCAGTGACCGAAATACAGGTACCAATCAGCCCCAGCATTTT
>TRBJ2-5|few|TRBV5-1|NA
CASRSGVQETQYF
TGCGCCAGCAGGTCCGGGGTACAAGAGACCCAGTACTTC
>TRBJ2-2|NA|TRBV7-2|NA
CASSGLAVYGSGELFF
TGTGCCAGCAGCGGCTTGGCGGTGTATGGTTCCGGGGAGCTGTTTTTT
>TRBJ2-1|NA|TRBV20-1|TRBD2
CSAVQSGGAGNEQFF
TGCAGTGCTGTACAAAGCGGGGGGGCAGGGAATGAGCAGTTCTTC
>TRBJ2-5|once|TRBV5-1|NA
CASSWSGPFYQETQYF
TGCGCCAGCAGCTGGAGCGGACCATTTTACCAAGAGACCCAGTACTTC
>TRBJ2-2|NA|TRBV7-7|NA
CASSPGRLVNTGELFF
TGTGCCAGCAGCCCCGGTCGACTTGTAAACACCGGGGAGCTGTTTTTT
>TRBJ2-5|NA|TRBV7-7|NA
CASSMGGETQYF
TGTGCCAGCAGTATGGGAGGAGAGACCCAGTACTTC
>TRBJ1-6|NA|TRBV7-3|TRBD1
CASNLGRGHHNSPLHF
TGTGCCAGCAACTTAGGGAGGGGGCACCACAATTCACCCCTCCACTTT
>TRBJ2-7|NA|TRBV11-2|NA
CASSYVGTTYEQYF
TGTGCCAGCAGCTACGTCGGCACCACCTACGAGCAGTACTTC
>TRBJ2-1|NA|TRBV20-1|TRBD2
CSAGTGLAGHDSYNEQFF
TGCAGTGCAGGTACCGGACTAGCGGGACACGACTCCTACAATGAGCAGTTCTTC
>TRBJ2-2|NA|TRBV9|TRBD2
CASSVARLAGGAGELFF
TGTGCCAGCAGCGTAGCCCGACTAGCGGGGGGGGCCGGGGAGCTGTTTTTT
>TRBJ1-1|NA|TRBV9|NA
CASSDGQSYYEAFF
TGTGCCAGCAGCGATGGACAGAGCTATTATGAAGCTTTCTTC
>TRBJ1-5|NA|TRBV7-9|NA
CASSLADGPQPQHF
TGTGCCAGCAGCTTAGCGGACGGGCCTCAGCCCCAGCATTTT
>TRBJ2-3|few|TRBV29-1|NA
CSVELAPTDTQYF
TGCAGCGTTGAACTAGCGCCCACAGATACGCAGTATTTT
>TRBJ2-3|NA|TRBV7-3|TRBD2
CASSLAGVTDTQYF
TGTGCCAGCAGCTTAGCGGGGGTCACAGATACGCAGTATTTT
>TRBJ1-2|NA|TRBV2|NA
CASGRQGRSYTF
TGTGCCAGCGGTCGACAAGGCAGGAGCTACACCTTC
>TRBJ2-7|NA|TRBV20-1|TRBD2
CSARGGGAYEQYF
TGCAGTGCTAGGGGCGGGGGGGCCTACGAGCAGTACTTC
>TRBJ2-3|NA|TRBV10-3|NA
CAISGPGQQYF
TGTGCCATCAGTGGACCGGGACAGCAGTATTTT
>TRBJ1-1|NA|TRBV4-1|NA
CASSQEIFRSSEAFF
TGCGCCAGCAGCCAAGAAATTTTCAGGTCCTCTGAAGCTTTCTTT